Below, 3 T cell receptor beta chains from the same sample are listed, as sequenced in a study of T cell repertoires in cytomegalovirus infection. TCRdb re-analysed the reads in MiXCR, keeping a single row per CDR3 protein. The repertoire holds roughly 720,000 distinct CDR3 sequences, with 35% as singletons. Sequenced input: PBMCs. The source of these receptors is a human donor in good health (CMV status not recorded). Some clones in this sample may be carry-over from other donors' samples.

The chain is built from TRBV28 and TRBJ2-2; D may be TRBD2 (6 bases). Germline V gene sequence: CDR1 MDHEN, CDR2 SYDVKM. V lost 5 bases and J lost 0, with 13 bases in between. The CDR3 runs to 16 residues. The CDR3, as DNA: TGTGCCAGCAGTGCTGGTAGCGGAACGAACACCGGGGAGCTGTTTTTT. It specifies CASSAGSGTNTGELFF.

The chain employs TRBV12-3 or TRBV12-4 and TRBJ2-3, with 7 nucleotides matching TRBD2. The CDR3 has 14 amino acids. Trimming removed 6 bases from V and 5 bases from J; junction bases left unmatched: 8. CDR3 sequence: CASRLTSAEDTQYF. DNA for the CDR3: TGTGCCAGCAGACTTACTAGCGCGGAAGATACGCAGTATTTT.

V and J are TRBV9 and TRBJ2-1; 10 bases align to TRBD2. With V trimmed by 3 bases and J by 10 bases, 7 bases remained unmatched. The CDR3 is made up of 14 amino acids. The V gene's germline CDR1 is SGDLS and CDR2 YYNGEE. CDR3 residues: CASSALGTSDEQFF. Written as DNA, the CDR3 is TGTGCCAGCAGCGCGTTAGGGACTAGCGACGAGCAGTTCTTC. Full variable domain (remainder filled in from reference TRBV9 and TRBJ2-1): DSGVTQTPKHLITATGQRVTLRCSPRSGDLSVYWYQQSLDQGLQFLIQYYNGEERAKGNILERFSAQQFPDLHSELNLSSLELGDSALYFCASSALGTSDEQFFGPGTRLTVL.